This TCR beta chain stems from a study of identical twins. General study results and limits: Fewer insertions marked abundant cord blood beta clonotypes; young adult naive trended weakly, memory not at all.

In this sample, this clonotype turned up many times. Its antigen is unidentified. MiXCR was run by TCRdb on the 5' RACE reads, yielding one entry per CDR3 protein. This table holds more than 250,000 distinct CDR3 sequences, 8% to 9% found once. These data also featured in a second study, about yellow fever vaccine responses in identical twins.

Material: memory (CD45RO+) T cells sorted from blood. This receptor was obtained from a woman under 30 in good health.

The CDR3 reads CASGLEGDSGEQFF. The CDR3 DNA reads TGTGCTAGTGGTTTGGAAGGGGACAGTGGGGAGCAGTTCTTC. The chain recombines TRBV12-5 with TRBJ2-1; 7 bases are a match to TRBD1. The trim removed 1 base at V and 10 bases at J, leaving 7 bases unmatched. Germline V gene lookup returns CDR1 LGHNT and CDR2 FRNRAP. The CDR3 sequence is 14 residues long.